This T cell receptor (beta chain) was found in a study of blood T cell repertoires in COVID-19. Cohort placement rested on clinical history that participants reported themselves. Per the authors' pipeline: Amplification with reference gene primers provided the estimates of nucleated cell counts. The repertoire was sequenced with immunoSEQ multiplex PCR; TCRdb's copy has only in-frame clones and lacks some. From that table come the V and J calls and clone size; the DNA was used to work out D and trimming. The sample yields some 170,000 clones, roughly 87% seen once. CDR1 is LGHNT, CDR2 FRNRAP, per germline. The CDR3 has 15 amino acids. Trimming removed 6 bases from V and 4 bases from J; junction bases left unmatched: 11.

Sequencing used PBMCs or T cells enriched from blood (not recorded which). The chain is built from TRBV12-5 and TRBJ2-7; 8 positions agree with TRBD2. This TCR was recovered from a human donor with acute COVID-19. The donor label of this sample is uncertain. The CDR3 protein is CASGRRGGHGYEQYF. CDR3 nucleotide sequence: TGTGCTAGTGGCCGTCGGGGGGGACACGGTTACGAGCAGTACTTC.